This entry describes one T cell receptor beta chain. The entry originates in a study of blood T cell repertoires in COVID-19. Looking at the study overall: Sources were T cells, B-cell-depleted T cells, or PBMCs; the material itself was cDNA or gDNA.

Using immunoSEQ multiplex PCR, the repertoire was profiled, and TCRdb retains in-frame clones only, with some absent. The data hold 130,000 to 150,000 clones, with 87% observed a single time. V lost 9 bases, J lost 7 bases, and 13 bases lay in between. The CDR3 extends over 12 amino acids. CDR1 is SNHLY, CDR2 FYNNEI, per germline. What was sequenced was peripheral blood. The TCR was taken from a woman in her forties or fifties with active or convalescent COVID-19. The V gene is TRBV2, the J gene TRBJ1-5; possible D gene TRBD1, 5 bases. This chain's CDR3 is CARGTRGQPQHF. DNA for the CDR3: TGTGCCAGGGGAACTCGGGGGCAGCCCCAGCATTTT.